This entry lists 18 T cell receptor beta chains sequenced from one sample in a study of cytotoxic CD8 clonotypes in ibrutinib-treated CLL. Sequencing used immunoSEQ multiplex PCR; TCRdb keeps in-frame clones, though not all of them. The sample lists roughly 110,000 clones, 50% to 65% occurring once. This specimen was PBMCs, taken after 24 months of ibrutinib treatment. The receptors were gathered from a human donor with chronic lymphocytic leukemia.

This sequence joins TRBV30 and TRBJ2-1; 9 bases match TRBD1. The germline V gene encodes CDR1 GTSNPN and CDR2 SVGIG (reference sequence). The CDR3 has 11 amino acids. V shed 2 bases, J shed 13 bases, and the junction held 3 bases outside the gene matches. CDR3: CAWSRDRDQFF. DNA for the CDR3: TGTGCCTGGAGTCGGGACAGGGATCAGTTCTTC.

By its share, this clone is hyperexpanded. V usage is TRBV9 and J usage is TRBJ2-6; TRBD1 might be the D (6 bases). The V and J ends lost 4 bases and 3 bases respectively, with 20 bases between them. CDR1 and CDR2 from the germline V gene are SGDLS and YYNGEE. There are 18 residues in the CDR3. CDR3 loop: CASSSPLGQPNGANVLTF. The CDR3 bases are TGTGCCAGCAGCTCCCCCCTAGGACAGCCTAATGGGGCCAACGTCCTGACTTTC.

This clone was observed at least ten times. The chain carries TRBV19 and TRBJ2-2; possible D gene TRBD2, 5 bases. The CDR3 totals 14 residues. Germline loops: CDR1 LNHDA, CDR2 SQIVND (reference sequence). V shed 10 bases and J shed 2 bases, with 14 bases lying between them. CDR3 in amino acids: CATGRVGNTGELFF. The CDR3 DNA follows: TGTGCCACCGGGCGGGTTGGAAACACCGGGGAGCTGTTTTTT.

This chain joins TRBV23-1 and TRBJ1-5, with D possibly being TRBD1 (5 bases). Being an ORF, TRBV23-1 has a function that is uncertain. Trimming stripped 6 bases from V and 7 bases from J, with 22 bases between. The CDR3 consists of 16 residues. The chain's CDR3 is CASSLKLSGTKQPQHF. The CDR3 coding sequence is TGCGCCAGCAGCCTTAAATTATCCGGGACTAAGCAGCCCCAGCATTTT.

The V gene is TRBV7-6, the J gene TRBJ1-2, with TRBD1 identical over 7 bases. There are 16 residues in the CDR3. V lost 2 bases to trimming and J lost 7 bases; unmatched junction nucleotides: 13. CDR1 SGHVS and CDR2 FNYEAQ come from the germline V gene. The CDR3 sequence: CASSLSPLTGVGGYTF. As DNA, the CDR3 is TGTGCCAGCAGCTTATCCCCACTTACAGGGGTTGGTGGCTACACCTTC.

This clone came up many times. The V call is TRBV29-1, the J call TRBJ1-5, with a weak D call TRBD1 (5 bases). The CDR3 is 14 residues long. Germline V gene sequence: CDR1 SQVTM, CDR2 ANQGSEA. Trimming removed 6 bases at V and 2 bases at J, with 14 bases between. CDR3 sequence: CSVSGGSGNQPQHF. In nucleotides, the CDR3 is TGCAGCGTCTCCGGGGGTTCCGGCAATCAGCCCCAGCATTTT.

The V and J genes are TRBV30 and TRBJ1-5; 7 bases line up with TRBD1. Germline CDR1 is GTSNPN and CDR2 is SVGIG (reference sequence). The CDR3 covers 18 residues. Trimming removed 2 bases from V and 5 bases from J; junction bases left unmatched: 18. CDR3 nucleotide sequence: TGTGCCTGGAGTAAGGGTCGTCCGCTGAATCAGGGGGATCAGCCCCAGCATTTT. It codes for CAWSKGRPLNQGDQPQHF. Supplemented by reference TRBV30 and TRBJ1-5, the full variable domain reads SQTIHQWPATLVQPVGSPLSLECTVEGTSNPNLYWYRQAAGRGLQLLFYSVGIGQISSEVPQNLSASRPQDRQFILSSKKLLLSDSGFYLCAWSKGRPLNQGDQPQHFGDGTRLSIL.

The CDR3 here is CASSQDGQGKSSYNSPLHF. The CDR3 bases are TGTGCCAGCAGCCAAGATGGGCAGGGGAAGAGCTCCTATAATTCACCCCTCCACTTT. The genes are TRBV4-2 and TRBJ1-6, with D tentatively TRBD1 (6 bases). Per the germline V gene, CDR1 is LGHNA and CDR2 is YNFKEQ. V was cut by 0 bases and J by 0 bases, with 15 bases left in between. This CDR3 has 19 residues.

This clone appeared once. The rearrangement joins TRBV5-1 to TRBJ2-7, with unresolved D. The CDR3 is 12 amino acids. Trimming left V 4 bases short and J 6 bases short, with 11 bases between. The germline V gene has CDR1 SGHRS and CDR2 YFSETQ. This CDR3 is CASSTDPGEQYF. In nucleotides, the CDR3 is TGCGCCAGCAGCACCGACCCGGGCGAGCAGTACTTC.

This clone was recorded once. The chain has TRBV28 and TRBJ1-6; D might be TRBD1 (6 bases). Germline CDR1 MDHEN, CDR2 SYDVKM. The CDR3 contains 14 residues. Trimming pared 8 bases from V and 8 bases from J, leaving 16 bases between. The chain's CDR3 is CASHRPQGDSPLHF. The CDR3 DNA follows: TGTGCCAGCCACCGGCCACAGGGTGATTCACCCCTCCACTTT.

The DNA for the CDR3 is TGTGCCAGCAGCTTAGATTCCCTAGCGGGGGGGAGCAACGAGCAGTACTTC. Translation: CASSLDSLAGGSNEQYF. The V call is TRBV11-2, the J call TRBJ2-7; 12 bases align to TRBD2. The trim removed 0 bases at V and 5 bases at J, leaving 8 bases unmatched. Germline values: CDR1 SGHAT, CDR2 FQNNGV. CDR3 length: 17 residues.

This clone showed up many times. The CDR3 protein is CASSLSPRTSITGELFF. The CDR3 coding sequence is TGTGCCAGCAGTTTATCCCCCCGGACTAGCATAACCGGGGAGCTGTTTTTT. The chain employs TRBV27 and TRBJ2-2, with 8 bases identical to TRBD2. The CDR3 has 17 residues. Unmatched junction bases numbered 8, after V lost 0 bases and J lost 5 bases. The germline gives CDR1 MNHEY, CDR2 SMNVEV (reference sequence).

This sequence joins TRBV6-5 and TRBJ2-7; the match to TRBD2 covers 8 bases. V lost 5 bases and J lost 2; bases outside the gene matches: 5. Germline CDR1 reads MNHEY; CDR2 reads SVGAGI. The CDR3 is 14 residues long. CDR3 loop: CASSRAGAAYEQYF. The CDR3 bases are TGTGCCAGCAGTCGAGCGGGGGCGGCCTACGAGCAGTACTTC.

CDR3 coding DNA: TGTGCCAGCAGAGCCCCGGGACAGATGAACACTGAAGCTTTCTTT. This gives the protein CASRAPGQMNTEAFF. The chain has TRBV6-5 and TRBJ1-1; TRBD1 agrees at 7 bases. The CDR3 is 15 amino acids. V gave up 6 bases and J gave up 0 bases; unmatched junction bases: 7. Germline values: CDR1 MNHEY, CDR2 SVGAGI.

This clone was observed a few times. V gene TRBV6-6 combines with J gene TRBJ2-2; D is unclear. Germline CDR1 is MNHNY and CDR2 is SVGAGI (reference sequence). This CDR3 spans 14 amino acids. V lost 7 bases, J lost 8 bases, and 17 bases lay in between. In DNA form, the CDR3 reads TGTGCCAGCAACACCTTCGCCGCTAAAGGGGAGCTGTTTTTT. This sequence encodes CASNTFAAKGELFF.

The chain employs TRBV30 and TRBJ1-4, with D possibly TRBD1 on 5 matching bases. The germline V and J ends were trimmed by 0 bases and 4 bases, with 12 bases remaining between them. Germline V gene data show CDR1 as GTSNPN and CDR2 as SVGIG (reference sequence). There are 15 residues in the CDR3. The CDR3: CAWSVRGSFNEKLFF. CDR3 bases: TGTGCCTGGAGTGTGCGGGGGTCCTTTAATGAAAAACTGTTTTTT.

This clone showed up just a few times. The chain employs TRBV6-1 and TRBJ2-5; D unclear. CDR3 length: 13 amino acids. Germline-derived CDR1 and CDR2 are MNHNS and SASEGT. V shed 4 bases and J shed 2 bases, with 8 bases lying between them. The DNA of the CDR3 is TGTGCCAGCAGTGTGGGATCTCAAGAGACCCAGTACTTC. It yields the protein CASSVGSQETQYF.

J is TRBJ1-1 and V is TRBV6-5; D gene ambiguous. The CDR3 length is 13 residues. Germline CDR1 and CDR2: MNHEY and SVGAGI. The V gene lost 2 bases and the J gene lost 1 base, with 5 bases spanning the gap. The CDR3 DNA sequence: TGTGCCAGCAGTTACCAACCGAACACTGAAGCTTTCTTT. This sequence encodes CASSYQPNTEAFF.